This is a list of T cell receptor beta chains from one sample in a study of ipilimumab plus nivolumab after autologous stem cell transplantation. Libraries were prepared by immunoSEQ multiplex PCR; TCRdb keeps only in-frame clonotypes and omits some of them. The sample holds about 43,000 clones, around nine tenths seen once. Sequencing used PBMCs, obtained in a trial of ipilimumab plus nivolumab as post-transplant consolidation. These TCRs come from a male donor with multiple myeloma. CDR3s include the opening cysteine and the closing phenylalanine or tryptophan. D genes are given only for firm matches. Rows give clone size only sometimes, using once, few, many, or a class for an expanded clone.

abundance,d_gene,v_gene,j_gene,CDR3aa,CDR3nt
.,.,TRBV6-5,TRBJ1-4,CASNAAGSRGKLFF,TGTGCCAGCAATGCCGCGGGTTCGAGGGGAAAACTGTTTTTT
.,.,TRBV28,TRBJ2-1,CASSLGRAVYNEQFF,TGTGCCAGCAGTTTAGGCAGGGCGGTCTACAATGAGCAGTTCTTC
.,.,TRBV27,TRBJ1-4,CASSLLGVGSGNEKLFF,TGTGCCAGCAGTTTATTAGGTGTGGGCTCGGGTAATGAAAAACTGTTTTTT
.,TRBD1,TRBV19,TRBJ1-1,CASTPSDRGPAFF,TGTGCCAGTACCCCCTCCGACAGGGGTCCAGCTTTCTTT
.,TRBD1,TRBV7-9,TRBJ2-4,CASSFRDRGPKNIQYF,TGTGCCAGCAGCTTCCGGGACAGGGGGCCAAAAAACATTCAGTACTTC
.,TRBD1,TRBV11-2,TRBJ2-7,CASSSPGQGSYEQYF,TGTGCCAGCAGCTCCCCGGGACAGGGCTCCTACGAGCAGTACTTC
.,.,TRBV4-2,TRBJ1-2,CASSQEGQTPYGYTF,TGTGCCAGCAGCCAGGAGGGGCAGACCCCCTATGGCTACACCTTC
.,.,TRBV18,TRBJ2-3,CASSPELGILTLDTQYF,TGTGCCAGCTCACCCGAGTTGGGGATCCTCACATTAGATACGCAGTATTTT
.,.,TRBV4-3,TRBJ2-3,CASSQGQLGVGTDTQYF,TGCGCCAGCAGCCAAGGGCAACTCGGGGTAGGGACAGATACGCAGTATTTT
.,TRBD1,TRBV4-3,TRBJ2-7,CASSPLTGGYEQYF,TGCGCCAGCAGCCCCCTGACAGGGGGATACGAGCAGTACTTC
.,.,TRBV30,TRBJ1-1,CAWRPGLLRRRDRNTEAFF,TGTGCCTGGAGACCGGGACTTCTCCGGAGGAGGGATAGAAACACTGAAGCTTTCTTT
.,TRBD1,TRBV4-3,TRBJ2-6,CASSQTGTGVSGANVLTF,TGCGCCAGCAGCCAAACCGGGACAGGGGTGTCGGGGGCCAACGTCCTGACTTTC
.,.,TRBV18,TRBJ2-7,CASSPSWDTILYEQYF,TGTGCCAGCTCACCATCGTGGGACACCATCCTCTACGAGCAGTACTTC
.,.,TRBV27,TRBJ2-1,CASSPKEVNVFF,TGTGCCAGCAGTCCTAAGGAGGTTAACGTGTTCTTC
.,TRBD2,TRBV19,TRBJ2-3,CASSGTGGTDTQYF,TGTGCCAGTTCTGGGACGGGAGGTACAGATACGCAGTATTTT
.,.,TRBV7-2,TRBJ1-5,CASSLANSGVNQPQHF,TGTGCCAGCAGCTTAGCCAACAGTGGGGTCAATCAGCCCCAGCATTTT
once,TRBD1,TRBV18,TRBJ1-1,CASSPGQGSSTEAFF,TGTGCCAGCTCACCAGGACAGGGATCAAGCACTGAAGCTTTCTTT
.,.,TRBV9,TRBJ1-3,CASSVQDAGPIAIYF,TGTGCCAGCAGCGTACAGGACGCAGGTCCCATCGCCATATATTTT
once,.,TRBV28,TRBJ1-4,CASSRGAGREKLFF,TGTGCCAGCAGTAGGGGGGCGGGGAGGGAAAAACTGTTTTTT
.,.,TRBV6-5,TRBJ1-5,CASSPWGVSNQPQHF,TGTGCCAGCAGTCCGTGGGGGGTTAGCAATCAGCCCCAGCATTTT
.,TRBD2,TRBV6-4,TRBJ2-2,CASSEELAGGPNTGELFF,TGTGCCAGCAGTGAGGAACTAGCGGGAGGTCCCAACACCGGGGAGCTGTTTTTT
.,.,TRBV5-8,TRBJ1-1,CASRLGGGANTEAFF,TGTGCCAGCCGCCTCGGCGGTGGGGCGAACACTGAAGCTTTCTTT
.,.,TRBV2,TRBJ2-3,CASRTEAGPDHWYF,TGTGCCAGCAGAACCGAGGCAGGGCCCGACCATTGGTATTTT
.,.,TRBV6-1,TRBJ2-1,CASSSSTSSYNEQFF,TGTGCCAGCAGTAGTTCTACGAGCTCCTACAATGAGCAGTTCTTC
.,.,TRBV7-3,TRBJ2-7,CASSLRLGRDYEQYF,TGTGCCAGCAGCTTAAGGCTGGGCAGGGACTACGAGCAGTACTTC
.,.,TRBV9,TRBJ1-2,CASSVAAPGGGYTF,TGTGCCAGCAGCGTAGCGGCACCTGGGGGTGGCTACACCTTC
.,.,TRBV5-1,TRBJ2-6,CASSRGDGYSGANVLTF,TGCGCCAGCAGCAGAGGGGACGGCTACTCTGGGGCCAACGTCCTGACTTTC
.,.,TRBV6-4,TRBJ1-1,CASSQDRSNTEAFF,TGTGCCAGCAGCCAGGACAGATCGAACACTGAAGCTTTCTTT
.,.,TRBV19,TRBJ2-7,CASYDSSYEQYF,TGTGCCAGTTATGACAGTTCCTACGAGCAGTACTTC
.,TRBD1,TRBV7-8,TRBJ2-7,CASGTGGSTYEQYF,TGTGCCAGCGGTACAGGGGGAAGTACCTACGAGCAGTACTTC
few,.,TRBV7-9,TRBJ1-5,CASSPISRRQPQHF,TGTGCCAGCAGCCCCATATCTCGTAGACAGCCCCAGCATTTT
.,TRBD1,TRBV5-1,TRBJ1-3,CASTPGTGSGNTIYF,TGCGCCAGCACTCCCGGGACAGGGAGTGGAAACACCATATATTTT
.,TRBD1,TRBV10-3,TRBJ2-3,CAISDNRGTDTQYF,TGTGCCATCAGTGACAACAGGGGAACAGATACGCAGTATTTT
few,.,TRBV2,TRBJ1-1,CASFDWMGTEAFF,TGTGCCAGCTTCGACTGGATGGGCACTGAAGCTTTCTTT
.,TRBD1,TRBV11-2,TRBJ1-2,CASSLWTGATGYTF,TGTGCCAGCAGCTTATGGACAGGGGCGACTGGCTACACCTTC
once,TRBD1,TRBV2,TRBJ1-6,CASSAWGQGPTPLHF,TGTGCCAGCAGTGCTTGGGGACAGGGTCCAACACCCCTCCACTTT
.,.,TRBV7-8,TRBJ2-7,CASSSPAKAYEQYF,TGTGCCAGCAGCTCTCCAGCGAAGGCCTACGAGCAGTACTTC
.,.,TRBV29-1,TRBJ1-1,CSVEKGFGTEAFF,TGCAGCGTTGAAAAGGGTTTCGGCACTGAAGCTTTCTTT
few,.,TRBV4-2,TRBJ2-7,CASSQDLQGYEQYF,TGTGCCAGCAGCCAAGATCTTCAGGGCTACGAGCAGTACTTC
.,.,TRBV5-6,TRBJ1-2,CASSSHLGRSSNYGYTF,TGTGCCAGCAGCTCGCACCTCGGACGGTCCTCTAACTATGGCTACACCTTC
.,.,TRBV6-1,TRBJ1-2,CASSEAGTTGYTF,TGTGCCAGCAGTGAAGCTGGGACGACTGGCTACACCTTC
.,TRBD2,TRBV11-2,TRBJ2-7,CASSSGLAGYEQYF,TGTGCCAGCAGCTCGGGACTAGCGGGATACGAGCAGTACTTC
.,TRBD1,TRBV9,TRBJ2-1,CASSITRDRGPGEQFF,TGTGCCAGCAGCATTACCCGGGACAGGGGGCCGGGGGAGCAGTTCTTC
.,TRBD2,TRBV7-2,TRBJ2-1,CASSWASGVLPNEQFF,TGTGCCAGCAGCTGGGCTAGCGGGGTACTCCCCAATGAGCAGTTCTTC
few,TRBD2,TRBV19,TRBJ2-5,CASRGGVAGAGETQYF,TGTGCCAGTAGGGGGGGGGTAGCGGGAGCCGGAGAGACCCAGTACTTC
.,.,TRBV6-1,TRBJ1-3,CASEGLSGNTIYF,TGTGCCAGCGAAGGTCTATCTGGAAACACCATATATTTT
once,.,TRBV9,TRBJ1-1,CASSVVTANTEAFF,TGTGCCAGCAGCGTAGTGACAGCGAACACTGAAGCTTTCTTT
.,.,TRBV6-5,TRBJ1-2,CASSQTVANYGYTF,TGTGCCAGCAGCCAGACAGTAGCTAACTATGGCTACACCTTC
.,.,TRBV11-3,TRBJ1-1,CASSYNGNTEAFF,TGTGCCAGCAGCTATAATGGAAACACTGAAGCTTTCTTT
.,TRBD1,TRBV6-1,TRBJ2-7,CASRSNRGLSEQYF,TGTGCCAGCAGATCGAACAGGGGGCTCTCCGAGCAGTACTTC
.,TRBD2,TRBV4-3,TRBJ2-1,CASSQKRGLSYNEQFF,TGCGCCAGCAGCCAAAAGCGGGGCTTATCCTACAATGAGCAGTTCTTC
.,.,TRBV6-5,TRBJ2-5,CASSYGGLRETQYF,TGTGCCAGCAGTTACGGGGGGCTAAGGGAGACCCAGTACTTC
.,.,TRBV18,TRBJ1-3,CASSPDITIYF,TGTGCCAGCTCACCAGATATCACCATATATTTT
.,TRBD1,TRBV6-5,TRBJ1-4,CASSTGGGNEKLFF,TGTGCCAGCAGTACAGGGGGCGGGAATGAAAAACTGTTTTTT
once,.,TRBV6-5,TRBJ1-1,CASSYEGQDHTEAFF,TGTGCCAGCAGTTACGAAGGGCAGGACCACACTGAAGCTTTCTTT
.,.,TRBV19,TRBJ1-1,CASSMDRRQNTEAFF,TGTGCCAGTAGTATGGACCGAAGACAGAACACTGAAGCTTTCTTT
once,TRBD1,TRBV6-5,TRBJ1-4,CASRGGQGFEKLFF,TGTGCCAGCAGGGGCGGACAGGGTTTTGAAAAACTGTTTTTT
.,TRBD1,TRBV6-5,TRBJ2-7,CASSYGDRAAAEQYF,TGTGCCAGCAGTTACGGAGACAGGGCCGCGGCCGAGCAGTACTTC
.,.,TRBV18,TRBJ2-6,CASSPQGANVLTF,TGTGCCAGCTCACCTCAGGGGGCCAACGTCCTGACTTTC
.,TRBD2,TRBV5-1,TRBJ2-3,CASSAGLAGGTDTQYF,TGCGCCAGCAGCGCGGGACTAGCGGGGGGTACAGATACGCAGTATTTT